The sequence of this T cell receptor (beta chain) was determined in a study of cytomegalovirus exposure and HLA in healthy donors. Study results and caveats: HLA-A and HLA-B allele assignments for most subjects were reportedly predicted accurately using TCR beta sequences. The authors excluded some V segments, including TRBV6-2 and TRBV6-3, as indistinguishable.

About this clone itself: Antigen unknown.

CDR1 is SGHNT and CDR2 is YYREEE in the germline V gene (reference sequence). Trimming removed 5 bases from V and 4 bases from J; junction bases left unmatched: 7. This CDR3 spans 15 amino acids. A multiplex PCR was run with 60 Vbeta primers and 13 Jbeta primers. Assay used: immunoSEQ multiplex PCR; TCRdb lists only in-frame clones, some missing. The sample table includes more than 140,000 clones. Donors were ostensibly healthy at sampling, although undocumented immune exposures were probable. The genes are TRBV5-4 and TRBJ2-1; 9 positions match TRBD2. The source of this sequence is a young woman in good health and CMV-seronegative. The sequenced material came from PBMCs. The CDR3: CASSLTSGKYNEQFF. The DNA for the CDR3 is TGTGCCAGCAGTTTGACTAGCGGAAAATACAATGAGCAGTTCTTC. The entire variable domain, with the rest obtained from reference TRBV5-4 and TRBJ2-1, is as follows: ETGVTQSPTHLIKTRGQQVTLRCSSQSGHNTVSWYQQALGQGPQFIFQYYREEENGRGNFPPRFSGLQFPNYSSELNVNALELDDSALYLCASSLTSGKYNEQFFGPGTRLTVL.